These T cell receptor beta chains were read from a single sample in a study of T cells after yellow fever vaccination. TCRdb re-derived calls from the 5' RACE reads in MiXCR, one entry per CDR3 protein. This sample yields over 300,000 distinct CDR3 sequences, of which around 4% are seen a single time; 23% belongs to the top ten. Specimen: PBMCs, collected on the day of the yellow fever booster vaccination. These receptors were obtained from a man aged 18 to 29 who received the YFV17D yellow fever vaccine. Both conserved end residues are part of each CDR3. D genes are given only for firm matches. Clone size is not always given. Where it is, it says once, few, many or a class for expanded clones.

j_call | d_call | v_call | clone_size | cdr3_nt | cdr3_aa
TRBJ1-2 | TRBD1 | TRBV28 | few | TGTGCAACCACTGCAGGGGGCGATGGCTACACCTTC | CATTAGGDGYTF
TRBJ2-1 | TRBD2 | TRBV12-3/TRBV12-4 | NA | TGTGCCAGCACTCGAGGGACTAGCGGGACCAATGAGCAGTTCTTC | CASTRGTSGTNEQFF
TRBJ1-4 | TRBD1 | TRBV5-1 | many | TGCGCCAGCAGCTTACAGGGGGCCGATGAAAAACTGTTTTTT | CASSLQGADEKLFF
TRBJ2-2 | TRBD2 | TRBV19 | few | TGTGCCAGTAGTCCGGGACTAGGGTCAGGCACCGGGGAGCTGTTTTTT | CASSPGLGSGTGELFF
TRBJ1-2 | NA | TRBV7-2 | NA | TGTGCCAGCAGCTTAACCGGCAGGGGTGACTATGGCTACACCTTC | CASSLTGRGDYGYTF
TRBJ2-1 | NA | TRBV4-3 | many | TGCGCCAGCAGCCAAGAAGGACCTTCAAACGCGGGCAATGAGCAGTTCTTC | CASSQEGPSNAGNEQFF
TRBJ2-2 | TRBD2 | TRBV7-3 | few | TGTGCCAGCGGGACTAGCGGGGACACCGGGGAGCTGTTTTTT | CASGTSGDTGELFF
TRBJ2-3 | NA | TRBV7-9 | many | TGTGCCAGCAGCAGTGGGTTGGATACGCAGTATTTT | CASSSGLDTQYF
TRBJ1-2 | NA | TRBV7-6 | NA | TGTGCCAGCAGCTTGGGAGGACGGGCGAACTATGGCTACACCTTC | CASSLGGRANYGYTF
TRBJ1-2 | NA | TRBV24-1 | many | TGTGCCACCAGTGACCGCAGACAGGCCTATGGCTACACCTTC | CATSDRRQAYGYTF
TRBJ2-3 | NA | TRBV20-1 | few | TGCAGTGGACCCCACAGGAAGGTGGGACGATTGACAGATACGCAGTATTTT | CSGPHRKVGRLTDTQYF
TRBJ1-2 | NA | TRBV10-3 | few | TGTGCCATCAGTGAGTTCTTTACGGGGACGTCCGATGGCTACACCTTC | CAISEFFTGTSDGYTF
TRBJ2-3 | NA | TRBV11-2 | many | TGTGCCAGCAGCCTCACGATAGATACGCAGTATTTT | CASSLTIDTQYF
TRBJ2-5 | NA | TRBV11-1 | few | TGTGCCAGCAGCTTTACGGGGGCAGAGGAGACCCAGTACTTC | CASSFTGAEETQYF
TRBJ2-5 | NA | TRBV6-5 | few | TGTGCCAGCAGTTACTGGGCCGCTTATGAACGACAAGAGACCCAGTACTTC | CASSYWAAYERQETQYF